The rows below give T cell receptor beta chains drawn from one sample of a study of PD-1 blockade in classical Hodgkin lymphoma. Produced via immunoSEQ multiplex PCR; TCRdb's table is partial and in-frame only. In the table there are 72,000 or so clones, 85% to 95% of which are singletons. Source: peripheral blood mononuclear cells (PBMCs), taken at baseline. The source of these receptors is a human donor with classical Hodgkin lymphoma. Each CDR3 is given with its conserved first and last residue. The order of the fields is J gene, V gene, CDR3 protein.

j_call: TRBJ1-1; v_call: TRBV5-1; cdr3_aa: CASSLGQGKGETEAFF
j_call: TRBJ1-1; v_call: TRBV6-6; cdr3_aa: CASSFGTATEAFF
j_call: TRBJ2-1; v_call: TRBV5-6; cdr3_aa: CASSFGSGGAGNEQFF
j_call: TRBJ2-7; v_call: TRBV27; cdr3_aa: CASSFQGRYEQYF
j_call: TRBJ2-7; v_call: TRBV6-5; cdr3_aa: CASSYSFSSASYEQYF
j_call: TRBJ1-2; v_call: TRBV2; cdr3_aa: CASAQGPPGQGKGYTF
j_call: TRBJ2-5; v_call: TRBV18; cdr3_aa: CASSPISGQETQYF
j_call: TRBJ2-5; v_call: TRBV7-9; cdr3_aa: CASSFTRAEETQYF
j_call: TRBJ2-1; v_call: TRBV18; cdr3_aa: CASSQTSGFFNEQFF
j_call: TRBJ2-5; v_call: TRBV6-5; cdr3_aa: CASGAQGAEETQYF
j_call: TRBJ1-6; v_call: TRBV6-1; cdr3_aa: CAYRTADNSPLHF
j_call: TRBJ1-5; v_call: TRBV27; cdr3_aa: CASSQGARQPQHF
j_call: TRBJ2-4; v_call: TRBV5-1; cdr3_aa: CASSLGPGQEENIQYF
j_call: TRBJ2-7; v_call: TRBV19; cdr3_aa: CASSVGLAGSYEQYF
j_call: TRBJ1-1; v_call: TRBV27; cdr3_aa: CASKMTGGNTEAFF
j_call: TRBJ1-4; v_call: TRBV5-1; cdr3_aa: CASSLGANEKLFF
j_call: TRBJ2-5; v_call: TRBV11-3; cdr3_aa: CASSLGWGETQYF
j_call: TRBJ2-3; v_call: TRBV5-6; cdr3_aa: CASSLVRQGGYTDTQYF
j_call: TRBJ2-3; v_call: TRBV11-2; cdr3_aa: CASSLDRVDTQYF
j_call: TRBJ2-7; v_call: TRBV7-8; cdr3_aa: CASSGRGLYEQYF
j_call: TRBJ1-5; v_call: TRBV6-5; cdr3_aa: CASSFRNQPQHF
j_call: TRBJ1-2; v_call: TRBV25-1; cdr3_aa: CASSRTGGYGYTF
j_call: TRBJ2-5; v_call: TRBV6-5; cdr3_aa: CASSYGRTQYF
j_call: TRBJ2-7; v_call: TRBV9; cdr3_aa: CASSVGGQGSTYEQYF
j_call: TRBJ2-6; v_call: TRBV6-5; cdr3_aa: CASSSLANVLTF
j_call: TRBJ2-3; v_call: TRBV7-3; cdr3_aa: CASSLGASGFTDTQYF
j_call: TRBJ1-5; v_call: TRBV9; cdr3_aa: CASSTGTGGNQPQHF
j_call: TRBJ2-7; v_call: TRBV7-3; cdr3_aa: CASSLGVSQGYEQYF
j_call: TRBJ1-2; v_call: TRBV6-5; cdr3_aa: CASRGSFGYTF
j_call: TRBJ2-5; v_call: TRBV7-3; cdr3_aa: CASSRSISETQYF
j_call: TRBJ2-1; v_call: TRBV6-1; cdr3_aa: CASSSGTAIREQFF
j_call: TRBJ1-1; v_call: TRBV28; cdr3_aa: CASSVDTNTEAFF
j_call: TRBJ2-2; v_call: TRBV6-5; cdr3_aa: CASSWTGEAGELFF
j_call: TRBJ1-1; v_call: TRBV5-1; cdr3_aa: CASSPGTGNTEAFF
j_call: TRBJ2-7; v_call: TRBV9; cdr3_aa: CASSVSPDSGSIYEQYF
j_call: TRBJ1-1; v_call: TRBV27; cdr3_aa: CASSSPEAFF
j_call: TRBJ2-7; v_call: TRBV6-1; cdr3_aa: CASSEFYGPYEQYF
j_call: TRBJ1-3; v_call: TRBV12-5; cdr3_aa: CASGQRGGVPLPSGNTIYF
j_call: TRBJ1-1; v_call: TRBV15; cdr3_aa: CATSIQGLGTEAFF
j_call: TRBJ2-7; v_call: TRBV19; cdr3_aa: CASRLKGQGSHEQYF
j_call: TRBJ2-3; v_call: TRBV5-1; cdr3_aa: CASSIAGGPRDTQYF
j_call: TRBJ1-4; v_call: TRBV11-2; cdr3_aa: CASSALIATNEKLFF
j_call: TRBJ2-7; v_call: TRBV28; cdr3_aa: CASSLFSGGTYEQYF
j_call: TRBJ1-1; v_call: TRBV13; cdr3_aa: CASTRGAGNTEAFF
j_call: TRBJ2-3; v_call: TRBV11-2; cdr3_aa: CASSFFVGGHGTDTQYF
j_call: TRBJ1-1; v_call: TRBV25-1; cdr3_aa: CASSRFDHGTLNTEAFF
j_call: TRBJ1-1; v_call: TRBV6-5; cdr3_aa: CASSHGRGNTEAFF
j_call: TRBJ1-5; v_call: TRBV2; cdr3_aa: CASRAGTGDQPQHF
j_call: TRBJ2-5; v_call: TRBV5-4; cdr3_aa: CASSFSVGGWAPQETQYF
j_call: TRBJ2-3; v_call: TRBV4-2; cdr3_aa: CASSLGVGLAGGFSDTQYF